This TCR beta chain appears in the sequencing data of a study of shared clonotypes between healthy human individuals. The junction had 6 bases not matched to a gene; V was cut back by 6 bases and J by 5 bases. From germline, CDR1 is MDHEN and CDR2 SYDVKM. This CDR3 is 15 amino acids long. General study points: The low donor count limited represented genetic and exposure-history diversity.

A word on this clone: Its antigen is not known.

Only in-frame clones appear in the TCRdb table, and some are missing; sequencing was by immunoSEQ multiplex PCR. The data show roughly 510,000 clones, approximately 79% seen once. The gene calls are TRBV28 and TRBJ2-3; 12 bases are a match to TRBD2. The source of this sequence is a woman between 40 and 55 years old in good health. Some clones in this sample may be carry-over from other donors' samples. Sequenced input: PBMCs. CDR3 region: CASRTSGSNVDTQYF. CDR3 nucleotide sequence: TGTGCCAGCAGGACTAGCGGGAGCAATGTAGATACGCAGTATTTT.